The rows below give T cell receptor beta chains drawn from one sample of a study of shared clonotypes between healthy human individuals. Libraries were prepared by immunoSEQ multiplex PCR; TCRdb keeps only in-frame clonotypes and omits some of them. The repertoire holds 2 million to 3 million clones, 90% to 95% seen once, with around 0.37% in the top ten. Sequenced sample: naive CD4+ T cells from PBMCs. The origin of the receptors is a man between 18 and 29 years old in good health. Some clones in this sample may be carry-over from other donors' samples. The CDR3 runs from the conserved cysteine through the conserved F or W. The order of the fields is J gene, D gene, V gene, clone size, CDR3 protein, CDR3 DNA. D genes are given only for firm matches. Clone size is stated in some rows and not others, as once, few, many or a class when expanded.

TRBJ2-4,NA,TRBV19,NA,CASSRRTQNIQYF,TGTGCCAGTAGCCGGCGGACCCAAAACATTCAGTACTTC
TRBJ2-1,TRBD2,TRBV12-5,NA,CASGPGTSGSYNEQFF,TGTGCTAGTGGTCCCGGGACTAGCGGGAGTTACAATGAGCAGTTCTTC
TRBJ1-1,NA,TRBV9,NA,CASSPSGAGTEAFF,TGTGCCAGCAGCCCCTCTGGAGCCGGGACTGAAGCTTTCTTT
TRBJ1-5,NA,TRBV6-1,NA,CASSEGTVAFQPQHF,TGTGCCAGCAGTGAAGGGACAGTAGCCTTTCAGCCCCAGCATTTT
TRBJ2-1,TRBD1,TRBV5-4,NA,CASSLGQGPYNEQFF,TGTGCCAGCAGCTTGGGACAGGGACCCTACAATGAGCAGTTCTTC
TRBJ2-7,NA,TRBV21-1,NA,CASSKGPRPGF,TGTGCCAGCAGCAAAGGGCCTCGACCGGGCTTC
TRBJ1-3,NA,TRBV5-6,NA,CASSLAGVRSGNTIYF,TGTGCCAGCAGCTTGGCAGGGGTACGCTCTGGAAACACCATATATTTT
TRBJ1-1,NA,TRBV29-1,NA,CSVAMGGQSEAFF,TGCAGCGTTGCCATGGGGGGCCAGTCAGAAGCTTTCTTT
TRBJ2-5,NA,TRBV5-5,NA,CASSLESLQETQYF,TGTGCCAGCAGCTTGGAAAGCCTTCAAGAGACCCAGTACTTC
TRBJ1-2,NA,TRBV6-1,NA,CASSQDLEGYTF,TGTGCCAGCAGTCAAGACCTGGAAGGCTACACCTTC
TRBJ2-7,NA,TRBV7-6,NA,CASSLDLGDPYEQYF,TGTGCCAGCAGCTTAGATCTGGGGGACCCCTACGAGCAGTACTTC
TRBJ2-3,TRBD2,TRBV6-1,NA,CATRLSGRTDTQYF,TGTGCCACCAGACTAAGCGGGAGAACAGATACGCAGTATTTT
TRBJ2-3,TRBD1,TRBV19,NA,CASSRTGAPLSTDTQYF,TGTGCCAGTAGTAGAACAGGGGCCCCTCTTAGCACAGATACGCAGTATTTT
TRBJ1-1,NA,TRBV7-9,NA,CASSLGVVSYNTEAFF,TGTGCCAGCAGCTTAGGTGTGGTGAGTTATAACACTGAAGCTTTCTTT
TRBJ1-1,TRBD1,TRBV11-2,NA,CASSPDRVPEAFF,TGTGCCAGCAGCCCCGACAGGGTCCCTGAAGCTTTCTTT
TRBJ2-7,TRBD1,TRBV5-6,NA,CASSFTFGTGVQYF,TGTGCCAGCAGCTTTACTTTTGGGACAGGGGTTCAGTACTTC
TRBJ1-1,NA,TRBV5-1,few,CASTIKQGDTEAFF,TGCGCCAGCACCATAAAACAGGGTGACACTGAAGCTTTCTTT
TRBJ1-3,NA,TRBV29-1,NA,CSVVQDSGNTIYF,TGCAGCGTTGTGCAGGACTCTGGAAACACCATATATTTT
TRBJ2-7,TRBD1,TRBV27,NA,CASSLRGTGSYEQYF,TGTGCCAGCAGTTTAAGGGGGACAGGGTCCTACGAGCAGTACTTC
TRBJ1-1,NA,TRBV2,NA,CASTPPQGSNTEAFF,TGTGCCAGCACCCCCCCCCAGGGATCGAACACTGAAGCTTTCTTT
TRBJ2-3,NA,TRBV28,once,CASSLGQLTDTQYF,TGTGCCAGCAGTTTAGGGCAGCTCACAGATACGCAGTATTTT
TRBJ2-1,TRBD2,TRBV9,NA,CASSVKLAGVNNEQFF,TGTGCCAGCAGCGTAAAACTAGCGGGAGTTAACAATGAGCAGTTCTTC
TRBJ2-5,TRBD2,TRBV9,NA,CASSAGLAGGQETQYF,TGTGCCAGCAGCGCCGGACTAGCGGGGGGACAAGAGACCCAGTACTTC
TRBJ1-1,NA,TRBV5-1,NA,CASSLAPGSDTEAFF,TGCGCCAGCAGCTTGGCCCCGGGATCGGACACTGAAGCTTTCTTT
TRBJ2-1,NA,TRBV5-1,once,CASSLAWQLNEQFF,TGCGCCAGCAGCTTGGCCTGGCAACTAAATGAGCAGTTCTTC
TRBJ2-7,TRBD2,TRBV27,NA,CASALIRGAGARRYEQYF,TGTGCCAGCGCTCTTATCCGGGGAGCGGGGGCTCGACGCTACGAGCAGTACTTC
TRBJ1-3,NA,TRBV2,NA,CASSQGSGNTIYF,TGTGCCAGCAGTCAGGGTTCTGGAAACACCATATATTTT
TRBJ2-1,TRBD1,TRBV28,NA,CASSSLGQGMGEQFF,TGTGCCAGCAGTTCCCTCGGACAGGGGATGGGGGAGCAGTTCTTC
TRBJ1-5,NA,TRBV6-1,NA,CASSDQVRRTGGQPQHF,TGTGCCAGCAGTGATCAGGTTAGGCGCACGGGCGGCCAGCCCCAGCATTTT
TRBJ1-5,NA,TRBV4-1,NA,CASSQDGGARNQPQHF,TGCGCCAGCAGCCAAGATGGGGGGGCCCGCAATCAGCCCCAGCATTTT
TRBJ2-3,NA,TRBV7-2,NA,CASRSWGRSTDTQYF,TGTGCCAGCAGGTCCTGGGGGAGATCCACAGATACGCAGTATTTT
TRBJ2-7,NA,TRBV7-9,NA,CASSLGQQSYEQYF,TGTGCCAGCAGCTTAGGGCAGCAATCCTACGAGCAGTACTTC
TRBJ2-7,TRBD1,TRBV4-1,NA,CASSRGTGGPYEQYF,TGCGCCAGCAGCCGAGGGACAGGGGGACCCTACGAGCAGTACTTC
TRBJ2-7,TRBD2,TRBV7-3,NA,CASSTGLAGVDEQYF,TGTGCCAGCAGCACGGGACTAGCGGGAGTAGACGAGCAGTACTTC
TRBJ2-6,NA,TRBV23-1,NA,CASSHQSWWAADSGANVLTF,TGCGCCAGCAGTCACCAATCCTGGTGGGCAGCAGACTCTGGGGCCAACGTCCTGACTTTC
TRBJ1-2,TRBD1,TRBV5-1,NA,CASTPGTGNGYTF,TGCGCCAGCACTCCCGGGACAGGGAATGGCTACACCTTC
TRBJ2-7,NA,TRBV4-1,NA,CASSQLLMGSSYEQYF,TGCGCCAGCAGCCAACTCCTAATGGGCAGTTCCTACGAGCAGTACTTC
TRBJ2-3,NA,TRBV5-4,NA,CASSPIGGAEADTQYF,TGTGCCAGCAGCCCGATCGGCGGGGCGGAGGCAGATACGCAGTATTTT
TRBJ2-1,TRBD1,TRBV11-2,NA,CASSQGVQLRWFF,TGTGCCAGCAGCCAGGGGGTCCAGCTTCGATGGTTCTTC
TRBJ1-5,NA,TRBV6-1,NA,CASSEAGGGLQPQHF,TGTGCCAGCAGTGAAGCTGGAGGAGGCCTCCAGCCCCAGCATTTT
TRBJ2-3,TRBD2,TRBV11-2,NA,CASRTSGSGDTQYF,TGTGCCAGCAGAACTAGCGGGAGCGGAGATACGCAGTATTTT
TRBJ2-3,NA,TRBV20-1,NA,CSAMAWDTQYF,TGCAGTGCTATGGCGTGGGATACGCAGTATTTT
TRBJ2-3,NA,TRBV7-2,NA,CASSFGQSTDTQYF,TGTGCCAGCAGCTTCGGACAGAGCACAGATACGCAGTATTTT
TRBJ2-1,TRBD2,TRBV5-4,NA,CASSLRDYPYNEQFF,TGTGCCAGCAGCCTACGGGACTACCCCTACAATGAGCAGTTCTTC
TRBJ2-2,NA,TRBV18,NA,CASSPRQGNTGELFF,TGTGCCAGCTCACCGCGTCAGGGGAACACCGGGGAGCTGTTTTTT
TRBJ2-1,NA,TRBV7-7,NA,CASSSHNNQYNEQFF,TGTGCCAGCAGTAGCCACAACAACCAATACAATGAGCAGTTCTTC
TRBJ2-6,NA,TRBV28,NA,CATEFSGANVLTF,TGTGCCACCGAATTCTCTGGGGCCAACGTCCTGACTTTC
TRBJ2-2,NA,TRBV18,once,CASSPRLNTGELFF,TGTGCCAGCTCACCCCGTCTAAACACCGGGGAGCTGTTTTTT
TRBJ2-6,TRBD1,TRBV7-8,NA,CASSLFPQGQSPSGANVLTF,TGTGCCAGCAGCTTATTCCCCCAGGGACAGTCCCCGTCTGGGGCCAACGTCCTGACTTTC
TRBJ2-1,TRBD2,TRBV5-1,NA,CASSFGTSGRSDEQFF,TGCGCCAGCAGCTTCGGAACTAGCGGGAGGAGTGATGAGCAGTTCTTC
TRBJ2-1,NA,TRBV5-1,NA,CASSPGWGSNEQFF,TGCGCCAGCAGCCCCGGATGGGGGTCAAATGAGCAGTTCTTC
TRBJ2-1,NA,TRBV11-2,NA,CASSSWIRLLDNEQFF,TGTGCCAGCAGTTCCTGGATACGCCTTCTTGACAATGAGCAGTTCTTC
TRBJ2-1,TRBD2,TRBV18,NA,CASSPNWGGSYNEQFF,TGTGCCAGCTCACCGAACTGGGGGGGCTCCTACAATGAGCAGTTCTTC
TRBJ2-7,TRBD1,TRBV7-9,NA,CASSHTGQGNEQYF,TGTGCCAGCAGCCATACGGGACAGGGGAACGAGCAGTACTTC